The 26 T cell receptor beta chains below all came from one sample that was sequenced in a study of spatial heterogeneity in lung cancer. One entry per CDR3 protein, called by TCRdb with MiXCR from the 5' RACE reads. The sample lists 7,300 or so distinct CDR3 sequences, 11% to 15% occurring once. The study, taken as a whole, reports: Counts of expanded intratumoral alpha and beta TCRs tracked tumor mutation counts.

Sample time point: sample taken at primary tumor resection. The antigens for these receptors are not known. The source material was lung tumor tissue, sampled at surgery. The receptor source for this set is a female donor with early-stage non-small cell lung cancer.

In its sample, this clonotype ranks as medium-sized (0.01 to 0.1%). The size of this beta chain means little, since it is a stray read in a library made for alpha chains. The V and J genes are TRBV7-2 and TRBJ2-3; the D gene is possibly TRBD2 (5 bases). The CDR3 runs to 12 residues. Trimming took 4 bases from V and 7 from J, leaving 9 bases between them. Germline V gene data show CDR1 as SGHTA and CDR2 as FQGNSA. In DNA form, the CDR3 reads TGTGCCAGCAGCTCCCGGACTTATACGCAGTATTTT. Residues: CASSSRTYTQYF.

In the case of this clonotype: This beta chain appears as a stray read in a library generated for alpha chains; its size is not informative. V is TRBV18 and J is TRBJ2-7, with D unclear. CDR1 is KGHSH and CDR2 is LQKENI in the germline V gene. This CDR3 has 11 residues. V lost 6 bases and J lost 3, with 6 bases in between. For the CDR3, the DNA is TGTGCCAGCTCGACGGGCTACGAGCAGTACTTC. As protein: CASSTGYEQYF. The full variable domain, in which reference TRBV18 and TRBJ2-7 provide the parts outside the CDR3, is NAGVMQNPRHLVRRRGQEARLRCSPMKGHSHVYWYRQLPEEGLKFMVYLQKENIIDESGMPKERFSAEFPKEGPSILRIQQVVRGDSAAYFCASSTGYEQYFGPGTRLTVT.

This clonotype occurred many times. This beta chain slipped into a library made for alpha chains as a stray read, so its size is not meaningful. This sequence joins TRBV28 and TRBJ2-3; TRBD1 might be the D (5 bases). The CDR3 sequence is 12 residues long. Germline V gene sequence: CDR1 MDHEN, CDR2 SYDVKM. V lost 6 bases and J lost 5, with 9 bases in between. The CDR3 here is CASSRVIDTQYF. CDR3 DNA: TGTGCCAGCAGCAGGGTGATAGATACGCAGTATTTT.

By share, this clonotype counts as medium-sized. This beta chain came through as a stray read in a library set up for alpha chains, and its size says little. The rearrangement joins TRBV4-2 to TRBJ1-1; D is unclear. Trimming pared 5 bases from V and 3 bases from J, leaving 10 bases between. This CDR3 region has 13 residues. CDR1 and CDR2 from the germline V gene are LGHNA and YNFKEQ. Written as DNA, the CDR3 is TGTGCCAGCAGCTTACAGCCGCACACTGAAGCTTTCTTT. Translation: CASSLQPHTEAFF.

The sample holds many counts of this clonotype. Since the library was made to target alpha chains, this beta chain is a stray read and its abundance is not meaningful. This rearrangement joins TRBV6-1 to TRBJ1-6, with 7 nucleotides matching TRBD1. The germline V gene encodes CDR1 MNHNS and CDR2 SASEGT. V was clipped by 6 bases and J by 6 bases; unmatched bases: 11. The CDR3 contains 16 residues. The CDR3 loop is CASREYGTEINSPLHF. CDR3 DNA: TGTGCCAGCAGGGAGTACGGGACAGAAATTAATTCACCCCTCCACTTT.

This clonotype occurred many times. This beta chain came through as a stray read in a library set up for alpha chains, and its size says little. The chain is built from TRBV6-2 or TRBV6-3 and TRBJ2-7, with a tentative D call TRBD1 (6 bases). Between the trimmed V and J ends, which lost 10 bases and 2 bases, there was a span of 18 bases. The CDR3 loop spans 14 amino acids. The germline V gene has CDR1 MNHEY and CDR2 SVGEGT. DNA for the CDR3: TGTGCCACCACGTTAGGGGGTCGCGCCTACGAGCAGTACTTC. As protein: CATTLGGRAYEQYF.

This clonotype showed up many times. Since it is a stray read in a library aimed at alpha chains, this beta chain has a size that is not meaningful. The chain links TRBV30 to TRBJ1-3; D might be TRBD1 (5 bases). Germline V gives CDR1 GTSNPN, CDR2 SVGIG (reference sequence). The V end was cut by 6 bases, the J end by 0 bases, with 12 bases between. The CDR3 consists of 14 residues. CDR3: CACRQRSSGNTIYF. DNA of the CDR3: TGTGCCTGCAGACAGAGGAGCTCTGGAAACACCATATATTTT.

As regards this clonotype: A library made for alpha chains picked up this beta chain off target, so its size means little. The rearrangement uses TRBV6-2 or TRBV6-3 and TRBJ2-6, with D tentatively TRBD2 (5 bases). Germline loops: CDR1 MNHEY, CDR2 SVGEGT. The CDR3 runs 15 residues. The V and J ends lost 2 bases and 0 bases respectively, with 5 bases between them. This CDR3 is CASSYGSSGANVLTF. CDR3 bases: TGTGCCAGCAGTTACGGGAGCTCTGGGGCCAACGTCCTGACTTTC.

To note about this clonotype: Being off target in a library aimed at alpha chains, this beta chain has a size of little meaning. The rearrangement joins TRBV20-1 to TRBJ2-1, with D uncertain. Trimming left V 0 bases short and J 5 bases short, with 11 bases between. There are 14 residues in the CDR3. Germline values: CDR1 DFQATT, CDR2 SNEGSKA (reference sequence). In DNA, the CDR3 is TGCAGTGCTAGAGATCCGTCAGCTAACAATGAGCAGTTCTTC. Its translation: CSARDPSANNEQFF.

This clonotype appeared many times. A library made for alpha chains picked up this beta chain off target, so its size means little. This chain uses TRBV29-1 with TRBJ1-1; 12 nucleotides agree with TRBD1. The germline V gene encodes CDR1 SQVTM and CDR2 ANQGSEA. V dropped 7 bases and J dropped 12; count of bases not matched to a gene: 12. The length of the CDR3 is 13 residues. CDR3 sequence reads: CSATNRDRGQTFF. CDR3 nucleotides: TGCAGCGCTACCAACCGGGACAGGGGGCAAACTTTCTTT.

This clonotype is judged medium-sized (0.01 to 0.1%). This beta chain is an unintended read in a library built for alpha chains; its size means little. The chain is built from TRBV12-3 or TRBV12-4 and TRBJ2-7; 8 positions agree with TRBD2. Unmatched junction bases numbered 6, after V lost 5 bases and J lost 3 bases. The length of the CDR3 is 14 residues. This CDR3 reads CASSPGGSGYEQYF. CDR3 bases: TGTGCCAGCAGTCCGGGGGGGAGCGGCTACGAGCAGTACTTC.

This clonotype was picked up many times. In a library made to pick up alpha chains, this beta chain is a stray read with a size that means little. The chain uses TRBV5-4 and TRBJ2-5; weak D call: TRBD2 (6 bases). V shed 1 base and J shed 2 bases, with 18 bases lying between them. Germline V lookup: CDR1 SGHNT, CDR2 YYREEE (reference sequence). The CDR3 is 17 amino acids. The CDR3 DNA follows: TGTGCCAGCAGCTTGATTTGGGCTAGTCGGGGGCAAGAGACCCAGTACTTC. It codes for CASSLIWASRGQETQYF.

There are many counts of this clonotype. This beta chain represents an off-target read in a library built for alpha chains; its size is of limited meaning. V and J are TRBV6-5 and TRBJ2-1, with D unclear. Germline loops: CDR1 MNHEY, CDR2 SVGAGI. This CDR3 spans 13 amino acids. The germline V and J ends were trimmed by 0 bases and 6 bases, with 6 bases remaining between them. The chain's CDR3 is CASSYSKFNEQFF. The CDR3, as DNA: TGTGCCAGCAGTTACTCGAAATTCAATGAGCAGTTCTTC.

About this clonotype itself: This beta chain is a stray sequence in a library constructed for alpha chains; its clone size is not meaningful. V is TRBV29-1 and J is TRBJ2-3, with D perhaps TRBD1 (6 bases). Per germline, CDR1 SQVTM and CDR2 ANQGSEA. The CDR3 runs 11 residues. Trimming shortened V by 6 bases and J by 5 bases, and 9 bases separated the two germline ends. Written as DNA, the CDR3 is TGCAGCGTGCACAGGGTAGATACGCAGTATTTT. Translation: CSVHRVDTQYF.

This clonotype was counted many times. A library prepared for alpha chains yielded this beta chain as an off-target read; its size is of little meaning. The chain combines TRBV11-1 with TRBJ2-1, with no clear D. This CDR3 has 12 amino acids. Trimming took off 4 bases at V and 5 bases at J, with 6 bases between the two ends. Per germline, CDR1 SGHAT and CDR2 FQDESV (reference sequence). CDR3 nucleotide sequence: TGTGCCAGCAGCTCCACAGACAATGAGCAGTTCTTC. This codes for CASSSTDNEQFF.

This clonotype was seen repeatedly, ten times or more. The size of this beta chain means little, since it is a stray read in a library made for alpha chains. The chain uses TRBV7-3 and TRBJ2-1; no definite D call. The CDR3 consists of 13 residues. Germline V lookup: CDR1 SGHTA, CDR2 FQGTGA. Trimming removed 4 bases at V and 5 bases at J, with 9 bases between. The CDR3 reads CASSSGPNNEQFF. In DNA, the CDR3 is TGTGCCAGCAGCTCTGGGCCCAACAATGAGCAGTTCTTC.

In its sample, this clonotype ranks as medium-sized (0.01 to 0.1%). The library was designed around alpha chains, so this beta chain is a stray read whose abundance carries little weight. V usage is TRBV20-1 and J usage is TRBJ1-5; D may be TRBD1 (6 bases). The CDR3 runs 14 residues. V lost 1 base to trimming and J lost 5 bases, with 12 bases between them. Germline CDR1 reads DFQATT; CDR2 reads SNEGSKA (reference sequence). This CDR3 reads CSARVGQTDQPQHF. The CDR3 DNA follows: TGCAGTGCTAGAGTGGGACAAACGGATCAGCCCCAGCATTTT.

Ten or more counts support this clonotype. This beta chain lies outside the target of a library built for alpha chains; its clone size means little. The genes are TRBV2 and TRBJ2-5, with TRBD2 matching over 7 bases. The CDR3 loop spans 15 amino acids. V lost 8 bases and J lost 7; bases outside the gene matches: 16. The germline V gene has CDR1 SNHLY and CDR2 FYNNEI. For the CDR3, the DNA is TGTGCCAGCGAAGGTGAAACTAGCGCCGGGGGGACCCAGTACTTC. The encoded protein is CASEGETSAGGTQYF.

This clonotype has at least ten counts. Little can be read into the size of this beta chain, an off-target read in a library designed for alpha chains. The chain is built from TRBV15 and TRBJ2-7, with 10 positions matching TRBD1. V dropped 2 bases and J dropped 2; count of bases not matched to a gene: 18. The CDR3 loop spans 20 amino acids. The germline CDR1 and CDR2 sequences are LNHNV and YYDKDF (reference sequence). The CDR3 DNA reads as TGTGCCACCAGCAGATCGTCGGGACAGGGGCCGCTTCTCCACACCTACGAGCAGTACTTC. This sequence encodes CATSRSSGQGPLLHTYEQYF.

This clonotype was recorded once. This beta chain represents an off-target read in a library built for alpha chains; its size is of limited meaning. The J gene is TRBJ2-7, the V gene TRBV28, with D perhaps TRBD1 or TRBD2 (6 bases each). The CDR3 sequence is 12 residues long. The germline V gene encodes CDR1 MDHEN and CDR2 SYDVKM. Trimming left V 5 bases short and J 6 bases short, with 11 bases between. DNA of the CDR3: TGTGCCAGCAGTGCCCGGGGGCTCGAGCAGTACTTC. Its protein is CASSARGLEQYF. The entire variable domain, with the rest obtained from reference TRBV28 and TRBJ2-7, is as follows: DVKVTQSSRYLVKRTGEKVFLECVQDMDHENMFWYRQDPGLGLRLIYFSYDVKMKEKGDIPEGYSVSREKKERFSLILESASTNQTSMYLCASSARGLEQYFGPGTRLTVT.

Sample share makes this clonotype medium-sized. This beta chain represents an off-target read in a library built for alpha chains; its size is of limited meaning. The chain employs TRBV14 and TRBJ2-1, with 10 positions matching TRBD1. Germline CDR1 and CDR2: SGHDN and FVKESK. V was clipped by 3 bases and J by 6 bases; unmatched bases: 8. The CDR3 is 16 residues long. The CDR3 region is CASSQAWGTGVNEQFF. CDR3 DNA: TGTGCCAGCAGCCAGGCGTGGGGGACAGGGGTCAATGAGCAGTTCTTC. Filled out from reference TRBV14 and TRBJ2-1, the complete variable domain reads EAGVTQFPSHSVIEKGQTVTLRCDPISGHDNLYWYRRVMGKEIKFLLHFVKESKQDESGMPNNRFLAERTGGTYSTLKVQPAELEDSGVYFCASSQAWGTGVNEQFFGPGTRLTVL.

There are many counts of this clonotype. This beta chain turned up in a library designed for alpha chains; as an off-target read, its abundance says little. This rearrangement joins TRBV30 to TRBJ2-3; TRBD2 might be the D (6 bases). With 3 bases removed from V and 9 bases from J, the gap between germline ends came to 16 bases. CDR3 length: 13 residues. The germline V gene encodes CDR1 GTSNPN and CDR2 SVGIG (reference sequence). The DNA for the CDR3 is TGTGCCTGGAGGCCCCCCGGGGGTAGGACGCAGTATTTT. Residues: CAWRPPGGRTQYF.

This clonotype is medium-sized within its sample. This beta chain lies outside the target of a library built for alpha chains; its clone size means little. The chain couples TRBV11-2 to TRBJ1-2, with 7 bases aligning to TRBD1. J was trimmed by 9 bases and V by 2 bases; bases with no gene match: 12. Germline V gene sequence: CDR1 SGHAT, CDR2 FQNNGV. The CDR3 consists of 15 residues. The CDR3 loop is CASSLSPDRAYRYTF. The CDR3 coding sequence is TGTGCCAGCAGCTTATCCCCCGACAGGGCATATCGCTACACCTTC.

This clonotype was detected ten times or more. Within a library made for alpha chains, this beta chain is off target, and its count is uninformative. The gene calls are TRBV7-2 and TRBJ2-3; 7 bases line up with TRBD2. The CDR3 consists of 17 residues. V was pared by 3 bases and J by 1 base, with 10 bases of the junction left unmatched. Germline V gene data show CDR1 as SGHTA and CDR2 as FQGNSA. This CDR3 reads CASSFRQRGSGTDTQYF. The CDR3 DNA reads TGTGCCAGCAGCTTCAGACAGCGGGGCTCAGGCACAGATACGCAGTATTTT.

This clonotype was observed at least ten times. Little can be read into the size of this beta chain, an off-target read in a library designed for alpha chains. The DNA for the CDR3 is TGTGCCAGCAGTCCCCCGGGACAGGGGGCCGGTGGGGCCAACGTCCTGACTTTC. Amino acid sequence: CASSPPGQGAGGANVLTF. The chain combines TRBV27 with TRBJ2-6; 12 positions match TRBD1. CDR3 length: 18 amino acids. Germline V gives CDR1 MNHEY, CDR2 SMNVEV (reference sequence). After removal of 5 bases from V and 3 bases from J, the junction contained 8 bases not matched to a gene.

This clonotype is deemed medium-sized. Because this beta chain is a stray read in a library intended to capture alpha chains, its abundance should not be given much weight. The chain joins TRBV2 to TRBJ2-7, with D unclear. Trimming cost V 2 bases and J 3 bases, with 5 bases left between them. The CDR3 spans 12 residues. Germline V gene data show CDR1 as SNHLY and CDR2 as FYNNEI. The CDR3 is CASSEQVYEQYF. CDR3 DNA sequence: TGTGCCAGCAGTGAACAGGTCTACGAGCAGTACTTC.